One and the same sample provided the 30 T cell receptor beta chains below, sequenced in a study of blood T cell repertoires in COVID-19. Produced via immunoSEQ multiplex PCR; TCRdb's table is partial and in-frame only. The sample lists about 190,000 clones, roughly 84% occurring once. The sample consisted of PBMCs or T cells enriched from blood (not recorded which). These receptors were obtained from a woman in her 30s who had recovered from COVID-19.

The DNA for the CDR3 is TGCGCCAGCAGCCAAGATGGTGAGGGTAACTATGGCTACACCTTC. Its translation is CASSQDGEGNYGYTF. The J gene is TRBJ1-2, the V gene TRBV4-1; no firm D call. Trimming left V 0 bases short and J 1 base short, with 9 bases between. Germline loops: CDR1 MGHRA, CDR2 YSYEKL. The CDR3 sequence is 15 residues long.

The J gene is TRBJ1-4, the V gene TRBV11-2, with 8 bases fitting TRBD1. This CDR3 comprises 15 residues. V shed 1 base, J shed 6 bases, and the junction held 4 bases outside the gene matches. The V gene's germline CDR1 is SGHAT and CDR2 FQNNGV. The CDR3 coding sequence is TGTGCCAGCAGCTTAGGGTCAGGGGGCGATGAAAAACTGTTTTTT. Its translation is CASSLGSGGDEKLFF.

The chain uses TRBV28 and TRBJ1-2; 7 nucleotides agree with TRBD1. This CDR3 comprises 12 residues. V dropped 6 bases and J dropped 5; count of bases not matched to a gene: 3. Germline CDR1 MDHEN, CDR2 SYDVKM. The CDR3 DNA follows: TGTGCCAGCAGCAGACAGGGTTATGGCTACACCTTC. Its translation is CASSRQGYGYTF.

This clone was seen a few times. CDR3 nucleotides: TGTGCCAGCAGTCGATACAGGGGGGACGAAAAACTGTTTTTT. Translated, it gives CASSRYRGDEKLFF. The chain carries TRBV6-4 and TRBJ1-4; the match to TRBD1 covers 8 bases. The junction had 7 bases not matched to a gene; V was cut back by 5 bases and J by 8 bases. CDR3 length equals 14 residues. Germline V lookup: CDR1 MRHNA, CDR2 SNTAGT.

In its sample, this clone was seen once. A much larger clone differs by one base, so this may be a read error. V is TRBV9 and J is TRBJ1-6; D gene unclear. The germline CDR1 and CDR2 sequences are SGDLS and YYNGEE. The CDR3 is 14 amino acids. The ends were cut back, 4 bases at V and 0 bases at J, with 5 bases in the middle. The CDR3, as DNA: TGTGCCAGCAGCCCCAGCTCCTATAATTCACCCCTCCACTTT. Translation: CASSPSSYNSPLHF. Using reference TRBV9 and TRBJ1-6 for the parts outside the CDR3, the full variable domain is DSGVTQTPKHLITATGQRVTLRCSPRSGDLSVYWYQQSLDQGLQFLIQYYNGEERAKGNILERFSAQQFPDLHSELNLSSLELGDSALYFCASSPSSYNSPLHFGNGTRLTVT.

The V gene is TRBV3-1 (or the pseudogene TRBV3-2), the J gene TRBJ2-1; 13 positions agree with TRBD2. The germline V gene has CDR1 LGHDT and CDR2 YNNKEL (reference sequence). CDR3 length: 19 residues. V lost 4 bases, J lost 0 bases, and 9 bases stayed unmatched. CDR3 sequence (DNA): TGTGCCAGCAGCCTGATTGGGACTAGCGGGATGAGCTCCTACAATGAGCAGTTCTTC. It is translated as CASSLIGTSGMSSYNEQFF.

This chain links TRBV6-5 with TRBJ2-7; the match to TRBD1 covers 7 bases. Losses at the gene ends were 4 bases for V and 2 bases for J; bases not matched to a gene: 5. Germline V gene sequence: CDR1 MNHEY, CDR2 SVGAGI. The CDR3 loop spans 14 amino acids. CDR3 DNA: TGTGCCAGCAGTTCGACAGGGAGTGCCTACGAGCAGTACTTC. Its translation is CASSSTGSAYEQYF.

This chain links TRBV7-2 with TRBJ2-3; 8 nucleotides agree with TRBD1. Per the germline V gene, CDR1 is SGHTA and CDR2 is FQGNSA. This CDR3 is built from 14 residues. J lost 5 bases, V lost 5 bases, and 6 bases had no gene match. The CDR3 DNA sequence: TGTGCCAGCAGCCTCGCCAGGGGGCAAGATACGCAGTATTTT. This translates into CASSLARGQDTQYF. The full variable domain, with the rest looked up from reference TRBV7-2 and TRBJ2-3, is GAGVSQSPSNKVTEKGKDVELRCDPISGHTALYWYRQSLGQGLEFLIYFQGNSAPDKSGLPSDRFSAERTGGSVSTLTIQRTQQEDSAVYLCASSLARGQDTQYFGPGTRLTVL.

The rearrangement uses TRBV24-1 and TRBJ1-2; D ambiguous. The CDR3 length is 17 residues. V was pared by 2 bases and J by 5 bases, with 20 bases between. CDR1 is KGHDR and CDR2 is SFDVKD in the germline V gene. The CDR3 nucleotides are TGTGCCACCAGTGATTCGGGCCAGGTGGAGGACTGGTATGGCTACACCTTC. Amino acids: CATSDSGQVEDWYGYTF.

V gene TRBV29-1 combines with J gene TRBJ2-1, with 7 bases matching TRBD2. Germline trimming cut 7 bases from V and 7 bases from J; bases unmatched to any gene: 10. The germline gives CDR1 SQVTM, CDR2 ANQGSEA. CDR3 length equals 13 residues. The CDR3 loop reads CSARGDVLNEQFF. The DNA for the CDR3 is TGCAGCGCTCGGGGGGACGTTCTTAATGAGCAGTTCTTC.

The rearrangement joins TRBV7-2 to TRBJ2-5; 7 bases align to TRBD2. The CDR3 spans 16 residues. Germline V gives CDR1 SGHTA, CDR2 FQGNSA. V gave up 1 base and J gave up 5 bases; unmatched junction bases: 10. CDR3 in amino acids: CASSLGGNGGLETQYF. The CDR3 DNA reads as TGTGCCAGCAGCTTAGGAGGCAACGGGGGGTTGGAGACCCAGTACTTC.

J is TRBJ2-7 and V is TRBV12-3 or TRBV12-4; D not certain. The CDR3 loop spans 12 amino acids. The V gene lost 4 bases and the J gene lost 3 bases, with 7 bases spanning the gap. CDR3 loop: CASSSSYYEQYV. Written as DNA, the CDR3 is TGTGCCAGCAGTTCAAGCTACTACGAGCAGTACGTC.

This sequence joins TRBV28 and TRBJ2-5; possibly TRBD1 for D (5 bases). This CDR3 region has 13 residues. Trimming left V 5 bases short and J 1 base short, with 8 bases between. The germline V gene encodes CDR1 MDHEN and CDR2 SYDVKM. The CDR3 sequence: CASSIRVQETQYF. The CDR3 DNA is TGTGCCAGCAGTATCAGGGTCCAAGAGACCCAGTACTTC.

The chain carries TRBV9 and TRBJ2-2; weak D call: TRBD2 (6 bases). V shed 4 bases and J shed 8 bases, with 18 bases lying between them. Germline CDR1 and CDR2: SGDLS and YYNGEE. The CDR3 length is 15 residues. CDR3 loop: CASSQTSSVPGELFF. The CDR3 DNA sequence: TGTGCCAGCAGCCAAACCTCTAGCGTGCCGGGGGAGCTGTTTTTT.

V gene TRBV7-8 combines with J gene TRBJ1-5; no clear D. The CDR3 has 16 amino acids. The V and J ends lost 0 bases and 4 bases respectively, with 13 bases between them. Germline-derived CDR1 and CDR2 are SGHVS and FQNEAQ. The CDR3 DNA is TGTGCCAGCAGCTTAGCGGTTACCGGCGGGAATCAGCCCCAGCATTTT. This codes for CASSLAVTGGNQPQHF.

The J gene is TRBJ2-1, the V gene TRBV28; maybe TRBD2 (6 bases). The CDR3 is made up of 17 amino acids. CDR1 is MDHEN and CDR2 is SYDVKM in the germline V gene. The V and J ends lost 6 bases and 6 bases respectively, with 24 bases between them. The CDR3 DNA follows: TGTGCCAGCAGCCACTTCCTTAGGAGGGAAAGAGGCAATGAGCAGTTCTTC. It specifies CASSHFLRRERGNEQFF. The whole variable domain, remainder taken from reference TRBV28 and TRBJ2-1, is DVKVTQSSRYLVKRTGEKVFLECVQDMDHENMFWYRQDPGLGLRLIYFSYDVKMKEKGDIPEGYSVSREKKERFSLILESASTNQTSMYLCASSHFLRRERGNEQFFGPGTRLTVL.

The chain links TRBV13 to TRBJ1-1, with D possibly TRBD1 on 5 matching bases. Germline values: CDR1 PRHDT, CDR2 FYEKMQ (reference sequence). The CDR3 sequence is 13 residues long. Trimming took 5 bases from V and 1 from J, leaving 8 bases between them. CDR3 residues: CASSPGQNTEAFF. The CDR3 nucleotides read TGTGCCAGCAGCCCCGGACAGAACACTGAAGCTTTCTTT.

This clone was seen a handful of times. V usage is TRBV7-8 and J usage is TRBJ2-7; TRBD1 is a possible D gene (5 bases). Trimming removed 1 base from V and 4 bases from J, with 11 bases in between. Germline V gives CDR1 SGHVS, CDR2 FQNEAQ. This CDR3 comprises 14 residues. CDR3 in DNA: TGTGCCAGCAGCTTAGGCCCGACAGCTTACGAGCAGTACGTC. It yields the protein CASSLGPTAYEQYV.

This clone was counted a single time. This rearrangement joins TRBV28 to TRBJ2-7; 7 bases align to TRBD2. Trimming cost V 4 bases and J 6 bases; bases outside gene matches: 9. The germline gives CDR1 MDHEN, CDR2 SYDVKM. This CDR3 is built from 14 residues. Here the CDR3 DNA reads TGTGCCAGCAGTTCTGGCGGGAGCAAGGGCGAGCAGTACTTC. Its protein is CASSSGGSKGEQYF. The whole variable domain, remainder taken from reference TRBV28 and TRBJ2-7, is DVKVTQSSRYLVKRTGEKVFLECVQDMDHENMFWYRQDPGLGLRLIYFSYDVKMKEKGDIPEGYSVSREKKERFSLILESASTNQTSMYLCASSSGGSKGEQYFGPGTRLTVT.

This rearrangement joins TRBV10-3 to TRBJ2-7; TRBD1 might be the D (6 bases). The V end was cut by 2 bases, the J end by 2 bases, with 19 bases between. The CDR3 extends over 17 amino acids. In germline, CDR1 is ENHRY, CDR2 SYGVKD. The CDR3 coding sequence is TGTGCCATCAGTGAGATGGGGGCTAGCCTGATTCCCTACGAGCAGTACTTC. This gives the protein CAISEMGASLIPYEQYF.

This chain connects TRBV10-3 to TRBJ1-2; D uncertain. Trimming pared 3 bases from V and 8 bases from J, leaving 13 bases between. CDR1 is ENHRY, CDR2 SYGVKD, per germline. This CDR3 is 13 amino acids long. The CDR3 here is CAISDGPEKGYTF. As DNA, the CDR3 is TGTGCCATCAGTGATGGCCCCGAAAAGGGCTACACCTTC.

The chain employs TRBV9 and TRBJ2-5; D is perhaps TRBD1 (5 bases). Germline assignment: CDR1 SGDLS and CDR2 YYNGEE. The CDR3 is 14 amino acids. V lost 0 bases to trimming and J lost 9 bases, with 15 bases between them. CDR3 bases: TGTGCCAGCAGCGTAGACACCCGATTAGGGGCCCAGTACTTC. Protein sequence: CASSVDTRLGAQYF.

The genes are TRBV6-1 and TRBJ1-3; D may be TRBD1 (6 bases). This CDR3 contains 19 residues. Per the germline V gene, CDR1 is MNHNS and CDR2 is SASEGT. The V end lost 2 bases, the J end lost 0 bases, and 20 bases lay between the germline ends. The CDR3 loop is CASSERGRGSDRSGNTIYF. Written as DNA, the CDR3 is TGTGCCAGCAGTGAAAGGGGCAGGGGTTCAGATCGCTCTGGAAACACCATATATTTT.

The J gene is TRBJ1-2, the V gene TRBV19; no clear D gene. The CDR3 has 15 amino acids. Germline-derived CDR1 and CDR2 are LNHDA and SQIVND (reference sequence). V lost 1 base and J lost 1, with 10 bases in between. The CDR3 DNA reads TGTGCCAGTAGTATAGCTGGCACCGATAACTATGGCTACACCTTC. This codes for CASSIAGTDNYGYTF.

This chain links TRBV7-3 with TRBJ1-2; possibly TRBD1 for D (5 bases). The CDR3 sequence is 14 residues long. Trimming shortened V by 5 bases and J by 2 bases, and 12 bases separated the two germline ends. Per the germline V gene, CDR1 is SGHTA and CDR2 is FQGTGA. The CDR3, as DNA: TGTGCCAGCAGCCCAGGGACTTCGAACTATGGCTACACCTTC. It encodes CASSPGTSNYGYTF. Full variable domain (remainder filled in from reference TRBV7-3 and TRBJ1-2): GAGVSQTPSNKVTEKGKYVELRCDPISGHTALYWYRQSLGQGPEFLIYFQGTGAADDSGLPNDRFFAVRPEGSVSTLKIQRTERGDSAVYLCASSPGTSNYGYTFGSGTRLTVV.

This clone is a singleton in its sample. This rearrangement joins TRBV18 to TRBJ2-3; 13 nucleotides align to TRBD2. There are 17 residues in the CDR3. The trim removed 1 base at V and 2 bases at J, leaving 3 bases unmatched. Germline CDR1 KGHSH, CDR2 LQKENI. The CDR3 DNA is TGTGCCAGCTCACCACGGACTAGCGGGAGTACCACAGATACGCAGTATTTT. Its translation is CASSPRTSGSTTDTQYF.

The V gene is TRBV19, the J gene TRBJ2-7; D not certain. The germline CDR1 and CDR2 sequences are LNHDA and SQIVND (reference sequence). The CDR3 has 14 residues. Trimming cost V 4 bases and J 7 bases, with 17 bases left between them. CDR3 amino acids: CASSTRGNPGEQYV. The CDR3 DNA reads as TGTGCCAGTAGTACGCGAGGAAATCCTGGAGAGCAGTACGTC.

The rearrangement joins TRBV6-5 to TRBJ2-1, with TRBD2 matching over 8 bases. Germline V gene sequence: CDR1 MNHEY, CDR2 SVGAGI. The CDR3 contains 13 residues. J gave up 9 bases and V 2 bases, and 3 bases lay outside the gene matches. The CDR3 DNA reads TGTGCCAGCAGTTACGAAGCGGGAGTTGAGCAGTTCTTC. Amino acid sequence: CASSYEAGVEQFF.

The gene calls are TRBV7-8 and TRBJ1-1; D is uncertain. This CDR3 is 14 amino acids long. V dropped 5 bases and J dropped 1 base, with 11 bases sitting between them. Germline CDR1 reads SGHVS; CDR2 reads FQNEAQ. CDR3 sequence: CASSRREGNTEAFF. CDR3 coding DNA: TGTGCCAGCAGCCGTAGAGAGGGGAACACTGAAGCTTTCTTT.

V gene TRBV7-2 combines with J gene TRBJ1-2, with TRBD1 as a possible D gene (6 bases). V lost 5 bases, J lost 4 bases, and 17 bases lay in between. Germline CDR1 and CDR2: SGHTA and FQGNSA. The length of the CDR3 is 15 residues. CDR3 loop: CASSLAGGAGYGYTF. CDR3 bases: TGTGCCAGCAGCCTTGCGGGGGGGGCAGGCTATGGCTACACCTTC. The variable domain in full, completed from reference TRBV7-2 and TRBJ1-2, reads GAGVSQSPSNKVTEKGKDVELRCDPISGHTALYWYRQSLGQGLEFLIYFQGNSAPDKSGLPSDRFSAERTGGSVSTLTIQRTQQEDSAVYLCASSLAGGAGYGYTFGSGTRLTVV.